A single sample is the source of the 20 T cell receptor beta chains below, sequenced in a study of blood T cell repertoires in COVID-19 (TCRdb year 2020). The method was the immunoSEQ multiplex PCR assay. Drawn from immuneACCESS, this table holds only the in-frame rearrangements with V and J called that TCRdb kept. Clones are partly lost; checked studies trace under half to an unresolved V gene and leave the rest unexplained. Recorded for this sample are approximately 110,000 clones; about 88% of them occurred a single time. The ten largest account for around 8.4% of the sample. Sequencing was done on a sample of peripheral blood. These receptors were obtained from a woman between 70 and 85 years old who had recovered from COVID-19.

This clone was observed a few times. The chain uses TRBV7-2 and TRBJ1-5; tentatively, D is TRBD1 (5 bases). The CDR3 is 14 residues long. Germline CDR1 and CDR2: SGHTA and FQGNSA. Trimming took off 7 bases at V and 6 bases at J, with 16 bases between the two ends. The CDR3 DNA follows: TGTGCCAGCACCTCAAGGGGAAGGGGTCAGCCCCAGCATTTT. This encodes CASTSRGRGQPQHF.

The rearrangement links TRBV7-9 to TRBJ1-4; D not certain. V lost 4 bases, J lost 4 bases, and 13 bases lay in between. Germline lookup yields CDR1 SEHNR and CDR2 FQNEAQ (reference sequence). The CDR3 extends over 15 amino acids. The CDR3 sequence: CASSSPGDGNEKLFF. The CDR3 DNA is TGTGCCAGCAGCTCCCCCGGGGATGGTAATGAAAAACTGTTTTTT.

The chain carries TRBV28 and TRBJ1-1; D is undetermined. Trimming removed 4 bases at V and 4 bases at J, with 7 bases between. Germline CDR1 is MDHEN and CDR2 is SYDVKM. The CDR3 is 12 residues long. This CDR3 reads CASSSFVTEAFF. As DNA, the CDR3 is TGTGCCAGCAGTTCTTTTGTCACTGAAGCTTTCTTT.

This clone was seen just once. The chain joins TRBV5-5 to TRBJ2-5; TRBD1 matches 7 bases. CDR3 length: 18 residues. V was clipped by 4 bases and J by 5 bases; unmatched bases: 20. Looked up from germline, CDR1 is SGHKS and CDR2 is YYEKEE (reference sequence). The CDR3 loop reads CASSHPPGDSRNVETQYF. Here the CDR3 DNA reads TGTGCCAGCAGCCACCCCCCTGGGGACAGCCGGAATGTGGAGACCCAGTACTTC.

The count of this clone is one. The chain is built from TRBV11-3 and TRBJ2-7, with TRBD2 identical over 8 bases. V lost 3 bases, J lost 3 bases, and 4 bases stayed unmatched. CDR3 length equals 14 residues. From germline, CDR1 is SGHNT and CDR2 YENEEA. The CDR3 sequence is CASSFSGGNYEQYF. As DNA, the CDR3 is TGTGCCAGCAGCTTTTCGGGGGGGAACTACGAGCAGTACTTC.

The J gene is TRBJ2-1, the V gene TRBV30; 7 bases agree with TRBD1. Looked up from germline, CDR1 is GTSNPN and CDR2 is SVGIG (reference sequence). The junction had 9 bases not matched to a gene; V was cut back by 2 bases and J by 2 bases. The CDR3 contains 16 residues. This CDR3 reads CAWSPYIGGPYNEQFF. DNA for the CDR3: TGTGCCTGGAGTCCGTACATAGGGGGCCCCTACAATGAGCAGTTCTTC.

The sample holds one count of this clone. The gene calls are TRBV28 and TRBJ1-5; a possible D gene is TRBD1 (5 bases). Germline lookup yields CDR1 MDHEN and CDR2 SYDVKM. Between the trimmed V and J ends, which lost 4 bases and 1 base, there was a span of 5 bases. The CDR3 runs to 13 residues. For the CDR3, the DNA is TGTGCCAGCAGTTCAGGGAGCAATCAGCCCCAGCATTTT. Translated, it gives CASSSGSNQPQHF.

This clone was detected only once. V gene TRBV28 combines with J gene TRBJ2-1; D might be TRBD2 (5 bases). V was pared by 3 bases and J by 0 bases, with 15 bases between. Germline V gene sequence: CDR1 MDHEN, CDR2 SYDVKM. The CDR3 sequence is 17 residues long. The CDR3 sequence: CASSFPRMGSSYNEQFF. CDR3 DNA sequence: TGTGCCAGCAGTTTCCCACGAATGGGGAGCTCCTACAATGAGCAGTTCTTC.

DNA of the CDR3: TGTGCCAGCAGTTGGGAGGGGGACAGGGGCACAGATACGCAGTATTTT. It specifies CASSWEGDRGTDTQYF. The rearrangement joins TRBV27 to TRBJ2-3; 9 bases map to TRBD1. This CDR3 contains 16 residues. V lost 4 bases, J lost 1 base, and 6 bases stayed unmatched. Per the germline V gene, CDR1 is MNHEY and CDR2 is SMNVEV (reference sequence).

The chain uses TRBV18 and TRBJ2-3; the match to TRBD2 covers 9 bases. The germline CDR1 and CDR2 sequences are KGHSH and LQKENI. The CDR3 extends over 14 amino acids. V lost 10 bases and J lost 1; bases outside the gene matches: 6. CDR3 nucleotide sequence: TGTGCCACCCGGCGGGGGGGCGGCACAGATACGCAGTATTTT. It codes for CATRRGGGTDTQYF.

The chain carries TRBV7-2 and TRBJ2-1; tentative D call: TRBD1 (6 bases). CDR1 is SGHTA and CDR2 is FQGNSA in the germline V gene. V gave up 1 base and J gave up 7 bases, with 11 bases separating them. This CDR3 contains 14 residues. The CDR3 DNA follows: TGTGCCAGCAGCTTAGATCCCCAGGGGAATGAGCAGTTCTTC. It codes for CASSLDPQGNEQFF.

The CDR3: CASSRPDRANNEQFF. The DNA for the CDR3 is TGTGCCAGCAGTCGGCCGGACAGGGCGAACAATGAGCAGTTCTTC. V usage is TRBV11-2 and J usage is TRBJ2-1, with 8 positions matching TRBD1. The CDR3 consists of 15 residues. CDR1 is SGHAT, CDR2 FQNNGV, per germline. The junction had 9 bases not matched to a gene; V was cut back by 6 bases and J by 5 bases.

J is TRBJ2-7 and V is TRBV3-1 (or the pseudogene TRBV3-2), with 9 bases aligning to TRBD1. V dropped 2 bases and J dropped 4; count of bases not matched to a gene: 9. This CDR3 has 16 residues. Germline loops: CDR1 LGHDT, CDR2 YNNKEL (reference sequence). CDR3 sequence: CASSQHPGQGFYEQYF. Written as DNA, the CDR3 is TGTGCCAGCAGCCAACACCCGGGACAGGGTTTTTACGAGCAGTACTTC.

CDR3 DNA sequence: TGTGCCAGCAGCTTAGGGGGCAGAAATCAGCCCCAGCATTTT. It yields the protein CASSLGGRNQPQHF. The V gene is TRBV7-9, the J gene TRBJ1-5; the D gene is possibly TRBD1 (5 bases). The germline V and J ends were trimmed by 1 base and 4 bases, with 8 bases remaining between them. The CDR3 spans 14 residues. The germline CDR1 and CDR2 sequences are SEHNR and FQNEAQ (reference sequence).

The chain employs TRBV4-3 and TRBJ2-7, with 7 bases fitting TRBD1. The length of the CDR3 is 14 residues. The V segment lost 3 bases and the J segment 3 bases; nucleotides outside the gene matches: 5. CDR1 LGHNA and CDR2 YSLEER come from the germline V gene. The CDR3 sequence: CASSQGTVYYEQYF. Here the CDR3 DNA reads TGCGCCAGCAGCCAGGGGACAGTATACTACGAGCAGTACTTC.

This clone was counted a few times. The chain has TRBV4-2 and TRBJ2-1; TRBD2 aligns across 11 bases. This CDR3 has 18 amino acids. Germline lookup yields CDR1 LGHNA and CDR2 YNFKEQ. The V segment lost 5 bases and the J segment 1 base; nucleotides outside the gene matches: 10. The CDR3 spells CASSSGLAGLRSYNEQFF. The CDR3 nucleotides are TGTGCCAGCAGCAGCGGACTAGCGGGCCTTAGGTCCTACAATGAGCAGTTCTTC.

V usage is TRBV4-1 and J usage is TRBJ2-5; 7 bases align to TRBD2. Germline-derived CDR1 and CDR2 are MGHRA and YSYEKL. V shed 6 bases and J 3 bases; nucleotides not matched to a gene: 10. The CDR3 is made up of 15 amino acids. The CDR3 sequence: CASRAKMGGEETQYF. CDR3 coding DNA: TGCGCCAGCAGGGCCAAGATGGGGGGGGAAGAGACCCAGTACTTC.

The chain uses TRBV5-1 and TRBJ1-1; 11 positions agree with TRBD1. With 4 bases clipped from V and 1 base from J, the junction kept 3 bases outside the gene matches. This CDR3 contains 15 residues. The V gene's germline CDR1 is SGHRS and CDR2 YFSETQ. CDR3 bases: TGCGCCAGCAGCCCGGGACAGGGGGAGAACACTGAAGCTTTCTTT. This codes for CASSPGQGENTEAFF.

The chain is built from TRBV11-3 and TRBJ1-1; D is perhaps TRBD1 (6 bases). The V end was cut by 5 bases, the J end by 7 bases, with 14 bases between. The germline gives CDR1 SGHNT, CDR2 YENEEA. The CDR3 totals 13 residues. The CDR3 DNA is TGTGCCAGCAGCCGAACAGGGTGGAATGAAGCTTTCTTT. It codes for CASSRTGWNEAFF.

The chain links TRBV9 to TRBJ2-3; TRBD1 might be the D (5 bases). CDR1 and CDR2 (germline): SGDLS, YYNGEE. The CDR3 length is 14 residues. Trimming removed 0 bases from V and 4 bases from J, with 9 bases in between. The CDR3 loop is CASSVAEGADTQYF. The CDR3 bases are TGTGCCAGCAGCGTAGCGGAAGGGGCAGATACGCAGTATTTT.